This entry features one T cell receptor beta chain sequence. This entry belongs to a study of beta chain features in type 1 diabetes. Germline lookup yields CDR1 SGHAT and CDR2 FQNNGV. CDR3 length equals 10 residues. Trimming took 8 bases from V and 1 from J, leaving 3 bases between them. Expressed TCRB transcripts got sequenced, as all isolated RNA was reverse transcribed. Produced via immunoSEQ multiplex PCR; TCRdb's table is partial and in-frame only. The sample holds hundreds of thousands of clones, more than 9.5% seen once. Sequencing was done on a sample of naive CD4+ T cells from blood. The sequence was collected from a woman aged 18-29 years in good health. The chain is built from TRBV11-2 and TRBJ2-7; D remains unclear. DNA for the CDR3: TGTGCCAGCGCTTCCTACGAGCAGTACTTC. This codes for CASASYEQYF.